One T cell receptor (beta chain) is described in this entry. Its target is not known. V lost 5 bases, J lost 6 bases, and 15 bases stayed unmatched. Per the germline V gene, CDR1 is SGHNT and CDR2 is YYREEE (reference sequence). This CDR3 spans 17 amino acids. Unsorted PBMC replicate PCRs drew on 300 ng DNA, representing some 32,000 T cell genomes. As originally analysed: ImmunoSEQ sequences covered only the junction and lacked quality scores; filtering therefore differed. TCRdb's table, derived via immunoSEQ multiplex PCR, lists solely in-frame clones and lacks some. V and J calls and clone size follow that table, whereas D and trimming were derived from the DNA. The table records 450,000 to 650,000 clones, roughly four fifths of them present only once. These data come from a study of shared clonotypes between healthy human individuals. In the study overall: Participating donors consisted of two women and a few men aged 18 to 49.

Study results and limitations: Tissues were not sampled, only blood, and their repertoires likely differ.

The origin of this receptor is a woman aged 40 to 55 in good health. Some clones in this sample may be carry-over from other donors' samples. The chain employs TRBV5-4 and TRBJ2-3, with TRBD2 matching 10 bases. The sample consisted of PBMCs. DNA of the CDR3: TGTGCCAGCAGTGTTGAGGGACTAGCGACCTTCGGGGATACGCAGTATTTT. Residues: CASSVEGLATFGDTQYF.